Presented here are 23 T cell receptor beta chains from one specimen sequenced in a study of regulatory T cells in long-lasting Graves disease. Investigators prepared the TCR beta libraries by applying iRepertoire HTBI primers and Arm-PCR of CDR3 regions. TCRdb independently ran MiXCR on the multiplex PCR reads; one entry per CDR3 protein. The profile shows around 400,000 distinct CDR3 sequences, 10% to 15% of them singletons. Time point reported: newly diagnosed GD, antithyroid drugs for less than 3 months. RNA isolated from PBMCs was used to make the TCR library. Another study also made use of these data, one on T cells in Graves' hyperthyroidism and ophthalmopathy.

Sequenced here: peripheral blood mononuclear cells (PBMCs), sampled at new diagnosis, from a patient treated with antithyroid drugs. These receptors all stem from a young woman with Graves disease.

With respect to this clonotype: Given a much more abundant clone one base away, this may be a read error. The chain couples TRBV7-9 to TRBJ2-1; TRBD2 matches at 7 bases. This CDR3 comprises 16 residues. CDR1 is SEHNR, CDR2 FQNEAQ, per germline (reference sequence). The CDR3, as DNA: TGTGTCAGCAGCTTAGAAGGGCCTAGCGGTTACAATGAGCAGTTCTTC. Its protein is CVSSLEGPSGYNEQFF. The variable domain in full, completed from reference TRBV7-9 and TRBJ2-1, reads DTGVSQNPRHKITKRGQNVTFRCDPISEHNRLYWYRQTLGQGPEFLTYFQNEAQLEKSRLLSDRFSAERPKGSFSTLEIQRTEQGDSAMYLCVSSLEGPSGYNEQFFGPGTRLTVL.

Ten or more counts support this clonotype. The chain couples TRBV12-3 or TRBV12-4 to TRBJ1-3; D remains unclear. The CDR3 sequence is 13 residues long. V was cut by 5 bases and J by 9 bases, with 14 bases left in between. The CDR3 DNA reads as TGTGCCAGCAGTCCTAACGGGCCGGGCACCATATATTTT. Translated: CASSPNGPGTIYF.

Here the CDR3 reads CASSPQGTYSGNTIYF. CDR3 nucleotide sequence: TGTGCCAGCAGCCCACAGGGGACATACTCTGGAAACACCATATATTTT. The genes are TRBV13 and TRBJ1-3; 7 bases fit TRBD1. The germline V gene encodes CDR1 PRHDT and CDR2 FYEKMQ (reference sequence). V lost 5 bases to trimming and J lost 0 bases; unmatched junction nucleotides: 7. The CDR3 loop spans 16 amino acids.

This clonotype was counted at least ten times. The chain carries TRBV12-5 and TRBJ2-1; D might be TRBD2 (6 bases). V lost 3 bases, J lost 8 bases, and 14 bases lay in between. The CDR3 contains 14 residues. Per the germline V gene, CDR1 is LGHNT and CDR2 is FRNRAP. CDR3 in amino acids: CASGFSGVVDEQFF. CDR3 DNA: TGTGCTAGTGGTTTTTCGGGGGTGGTGGATGAGCAGTTCTTC. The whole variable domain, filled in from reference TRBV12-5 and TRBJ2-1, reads DARVTQTPRHKVTEMGQEVTMRCQPILGHNTVFWYRQTMMQGLELLAYFRNRAPLDDSGMPKDRFSAEMPDATLATLKIQPSEPRDSAVYFCASGFSGVVDEQFFGPGTRLTVL.

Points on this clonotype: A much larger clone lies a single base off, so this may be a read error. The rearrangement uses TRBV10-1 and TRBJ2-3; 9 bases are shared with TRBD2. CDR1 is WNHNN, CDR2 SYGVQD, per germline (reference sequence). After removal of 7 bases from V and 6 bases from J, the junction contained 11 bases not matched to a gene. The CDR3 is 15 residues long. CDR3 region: CASNGRREGLDTQYF. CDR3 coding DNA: TGCGCCAGCAATGGAAGGCGGGAGGGCCTGGATACGCAGTATTTT.

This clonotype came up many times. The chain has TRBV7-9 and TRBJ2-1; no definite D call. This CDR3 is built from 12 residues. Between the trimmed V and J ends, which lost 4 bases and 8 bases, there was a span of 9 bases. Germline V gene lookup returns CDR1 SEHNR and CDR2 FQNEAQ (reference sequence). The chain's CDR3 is CASSSIEDEQFF. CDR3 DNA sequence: TGTGCCAGCAGCTCTATAGAGGATGAGCAGTTCTTC. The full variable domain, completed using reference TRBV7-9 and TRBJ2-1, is DTGVSQNPRHKITKRGQNVTFRCDPISEHNRLYWYRQTLGQGPEFLTYFQNEAQLEKSRLLSDRFSAERPKGSFSTLEIQRTEQGDSAMYLCASSSIEDEQFFGPGTRLTVL.

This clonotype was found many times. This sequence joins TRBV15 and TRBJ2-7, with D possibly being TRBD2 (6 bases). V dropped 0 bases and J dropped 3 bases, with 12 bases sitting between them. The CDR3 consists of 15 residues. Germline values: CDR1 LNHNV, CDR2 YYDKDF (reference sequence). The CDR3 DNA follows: TGTGCCACCAGCAGAGACGGGGGTCTGATCTACGAGCAGTACGTC. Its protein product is CATSRDGGLIYEQYV.

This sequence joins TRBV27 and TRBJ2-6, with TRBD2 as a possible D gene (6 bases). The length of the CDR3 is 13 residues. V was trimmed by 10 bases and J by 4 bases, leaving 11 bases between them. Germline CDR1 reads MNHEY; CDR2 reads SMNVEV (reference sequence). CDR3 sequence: CATMGGGANVLTF. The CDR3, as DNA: TGTGCCACTATGGGGGGAGGGGCCAACGTCCTGACTTTC.

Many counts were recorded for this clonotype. The CDR3, as DNA: TGCAGTGCTAGAGTGGGGACTAGCGATTTCGGTGAGCAGTTCTTC. This translates into CSARVGTSDFGEQFF. The chain employs TRBV20-1 and TRBJ2-1, with 10 bases fitting TRBD2. V shed 1 base, J shed 9 bases, and the junction held 9 bases outside the gene matches. The CDR3 covers 15 residues. Germline V gene data show CDR1 as DFQATT and CDR2 as SNEGSKA (reference sequence).

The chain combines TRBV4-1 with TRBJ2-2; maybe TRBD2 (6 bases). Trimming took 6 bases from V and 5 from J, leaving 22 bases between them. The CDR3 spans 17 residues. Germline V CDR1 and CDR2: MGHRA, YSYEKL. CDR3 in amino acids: CASSSLSGQTLTGELFF. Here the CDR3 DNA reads TGCGCCAGCAGTTCTCTAAGCGGGCAGACTTTAACCGGGGAGCTGTTTTTT.

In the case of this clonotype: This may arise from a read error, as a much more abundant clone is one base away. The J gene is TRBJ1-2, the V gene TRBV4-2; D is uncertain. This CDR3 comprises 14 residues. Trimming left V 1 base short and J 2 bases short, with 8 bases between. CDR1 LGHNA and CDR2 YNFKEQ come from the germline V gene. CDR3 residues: CASSQVGGNYGYTF. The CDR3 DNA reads TGTGCCAGCAGCCAAGTTGGAGGGAACTATGGCTACACCTTC.

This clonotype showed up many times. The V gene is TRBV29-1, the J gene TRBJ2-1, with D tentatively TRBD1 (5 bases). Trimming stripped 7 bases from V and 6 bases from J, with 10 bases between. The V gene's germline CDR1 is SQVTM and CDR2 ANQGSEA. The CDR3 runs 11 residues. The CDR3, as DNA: TGCAGCGCCACTGGGGCCAATGAGCAGTTCTTC. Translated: CSATGANEQFF.

The CDR3 coding sequence is TGCGCCAGCAGCCAAGCAGGCAGGGGGACCACTGAAGCTTTCTTT. Its protein is CASSQAGRGTTEAFF. This chain joins TRBV4-3 and TRBJ1-1; 7 positions match TRBD1. The CDR3 is 15 amino acids. Trimming removed 1 base from V and 4 bases from J; junction bases left unmatched: 6. The germline V gene has CDR1 LGHNA and CDR2 YSLEER.

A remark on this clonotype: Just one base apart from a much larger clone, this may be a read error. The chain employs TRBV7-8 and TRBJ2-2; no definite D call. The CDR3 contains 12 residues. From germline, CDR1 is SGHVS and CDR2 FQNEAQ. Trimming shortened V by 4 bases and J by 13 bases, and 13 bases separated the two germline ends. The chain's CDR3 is CASSSVALPLFF. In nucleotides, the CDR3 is TGTGCCAGCAGCTCAGTAGCTCTTCCGCTGTTTTTT.

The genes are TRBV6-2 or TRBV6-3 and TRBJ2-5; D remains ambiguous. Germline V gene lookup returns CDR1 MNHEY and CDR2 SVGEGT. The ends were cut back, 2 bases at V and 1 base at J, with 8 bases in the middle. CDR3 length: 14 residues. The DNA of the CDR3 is TGTGCCAGCAGTTACGTACGGACCCAAGAGACCCAGTACTTC. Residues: CASSYVRTQETQYF.

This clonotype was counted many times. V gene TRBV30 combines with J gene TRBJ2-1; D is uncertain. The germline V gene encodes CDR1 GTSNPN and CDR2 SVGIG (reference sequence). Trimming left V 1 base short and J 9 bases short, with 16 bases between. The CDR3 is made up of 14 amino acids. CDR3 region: CAWSGGTTILEQFF. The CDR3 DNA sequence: TGTGCCTGGAGTGGGGGAACGACAATTCTTGAGCAGTTCTTC.

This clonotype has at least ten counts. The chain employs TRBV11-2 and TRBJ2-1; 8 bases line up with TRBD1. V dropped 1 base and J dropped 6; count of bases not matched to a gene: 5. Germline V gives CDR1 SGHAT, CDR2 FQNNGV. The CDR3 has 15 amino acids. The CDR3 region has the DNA TGTGCCAGCAGCTTAGGGCCGGGACAGGTCAATGAGCAGTTCTTC. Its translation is CASSLGPGQVNEQFF.

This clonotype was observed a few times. In DNA form, the CDR3 reads TGCGCCAGCAGCCGGGGACAGACGGTGAACACTGAAGCTTTCTTT. Translation gives CASSRGQTVNTEAFF. The chain links TRBV4-1 to TRBJ1-1, with TRBD1 identical over 7 bases. Trimming took 4 bases from V and 0 from J; bases not matched to a gene: 5. Germline CDR1 MGHRA, CDR2 YSYEKL. This CDR3 has 15 residues.

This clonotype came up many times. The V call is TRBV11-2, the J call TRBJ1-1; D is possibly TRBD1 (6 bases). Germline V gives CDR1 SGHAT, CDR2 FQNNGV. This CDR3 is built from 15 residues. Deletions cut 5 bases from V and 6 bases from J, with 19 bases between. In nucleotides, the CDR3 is TGTGCCAGCAGCGCCCCCCGGGGAGGGGGAGCTGAAGCTTTCTTT. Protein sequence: CASSAPRGGGAEAFF. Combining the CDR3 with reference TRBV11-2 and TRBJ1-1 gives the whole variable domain EAGVAQSPRYKIIEKRQSVAFWCNPISGHATLYWYQQILGQGPKLLIQFQNNGVVDDSQLPKDRFSAERLKGVDSTLKIQPAKLEDSAVYLCASSAPRGGGAEAFFGQGTRLTVV.

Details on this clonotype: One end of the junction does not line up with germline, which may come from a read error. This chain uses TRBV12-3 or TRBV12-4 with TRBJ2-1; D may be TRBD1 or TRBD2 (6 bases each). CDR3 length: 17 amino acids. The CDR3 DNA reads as TGTGTCAGCAAGGGGGTTAGAGGCGGGAAAATGCGCAATGAGCAGTTCTTC. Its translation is CVSKGVRGGKMRNEQFF.

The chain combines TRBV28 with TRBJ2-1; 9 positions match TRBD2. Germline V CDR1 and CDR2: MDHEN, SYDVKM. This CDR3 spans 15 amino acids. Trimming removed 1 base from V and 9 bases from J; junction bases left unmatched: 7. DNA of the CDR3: TGTGCCAGCAGTTTATCGGGACTAGCTAGGTCTGAGCAGTTCTTC. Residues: CASSLSGLARSEQFF.

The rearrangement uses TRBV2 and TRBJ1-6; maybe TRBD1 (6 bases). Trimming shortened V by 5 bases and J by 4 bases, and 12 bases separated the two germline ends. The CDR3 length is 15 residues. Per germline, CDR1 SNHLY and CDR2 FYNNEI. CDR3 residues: CASSLQGIYNSPLHF. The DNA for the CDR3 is TGTGCCAGCAGTTTGCAGGGGATTTATAATTCACCCCTCCACTTT.

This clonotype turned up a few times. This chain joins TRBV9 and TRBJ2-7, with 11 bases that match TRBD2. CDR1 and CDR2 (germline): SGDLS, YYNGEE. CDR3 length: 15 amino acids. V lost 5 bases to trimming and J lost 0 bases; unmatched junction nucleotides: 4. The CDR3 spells CASSTSGSISYEQYF. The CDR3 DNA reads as TGTGCCAGCAGTACTAGCGGGAGTATCTCCTACGAGCAGTACTTC. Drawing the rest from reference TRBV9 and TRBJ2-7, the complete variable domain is DSGVTQTPKHLITATGQRVTLRCSPRSGDLSVYWYQQSLDQGLQFLIQYYNGEERAKGNILERFSAQQFPDLHSELNLSSLELGDSALYFCASSTSGSISYEQYFGPGTRLTVT.